The rows below give T cell receptor beta chains drawn from one sample of a study of T cells after yellow fever vaccination. TCRdb re-derived calls from the 5' RACE reads in MiXCR, one entry per CDR3 protein. This sample yields about 240,000 distinct CDR3 sequences, of which about 7% are seen a single time; approximately 0.84% belongs to the top ten. This material consisted of CD4+ T cells sorted from PBMCs, taken 15 days after the yellow fever booster vaccination. The receptor set was obtained from a man in his thirties or forties who received the YFV17D yellow fever vaccine. CDR3s include the opening cysteine and the closing phenylalanine or tryptophan. The D gene is left open where the match is weak. Size is stated for part of the rows, as once, few or many counts, or as a class when the clone is expanded.

j_gene,abundance,d_gene,v_gene,CDR3aa,CDR3nt
TRBJ2-3,many,TRBD2,TRBV24-1,CATSDSPSGRPTDTQYF,TGTGCCACCAGTGATTCTCCTAGCGGGAGGCCCACAGATACGCAGTATTTT
TRBJ2-2,NA,NA,TRBV18,CASSPPGGVKGELFF,TGTGCCAGCTCACCCCCAGGAGGGGTCAAGGGGGAGCTGTTTTTT
TRBJ2-7,NA,NA,TRBV19,CASKETGTGHYEQYF,TGTGCCAGTAAAGAGACCGGGACCGGACACTACGAGCAGTACTTC
TRBJ2-1,few,TRBD2,TRBV7-7,CASSRNIAGGPYNEQFF,TGTGCCAGCAGTCGCAACATAGCGGGAGGGCCGTACAATGAGCAGTTCTTC
TRBJ1-4,few,NA,TRBV7-9,CASSLAGGNEKLFF,TGTGCCAGCAGCCTTGCAGGAGGAAATGAAAAACTGTTTTTT
TRBJ2-1,few,NA,TRBV28,CASRGGPNEQFF,TGTGCCAGCAGAGGTGGCCCCAATGAGCAGTTCTTC
TRBJ1-3,many,NA,TRBV28,CASISSGSSGNTIYF,TGTGCCAGCATCTCATCCGGGAGCTCTGGAAACACCATATATTTT
TRBJ2-7,many,TRBD1,TRBV6-1,CASSGRDRGHYEQYF,TGTGCCAGCAGTGGCCGGGACAGGGGCCACTACGAGCAGTACTTC
TRBJ2-5,many,NA,TRBV7-2,CASSLVEGRYQETQYF,TGTGCCAGCAGCTTAGTAGAGGGACGGTATCAAGAGACCCAGTACTTC
TRBJ2-1,many,NA,TRBV12-3/TRBV12-4,CASSPVGGSEQFF,TGTGCCAGCAGTCCGGTGGGGGGAAGTGAGCAGTTCTTC
TRBJ1-2,NA,NA,TRBV30,CAWRPAASTVNTF,TGTGCCTGGAGGCCAGCAGCTAGTACGGTGAACACCTTC
TRBJ2-3,NA,TRBD2,TRBV20-1,CSASGLAGRTSTDTQYF,TGCAGTGCTAGTGGTCTAGCGGGACGTACTAGCACAGATACGCAGTATTTT
TRBJ2-1,few,TRBD2,TRBV19,CASRTSGGYNEQFF,TGTGCCAGTAGGACTAGCGGGGGGTACAATGAGCAGTTCTTC
TRBJ2-2,many,TRBD2,TRBV5-6,CASSRILAGDTGELFF,TGTGCCAGCAGTCGTATACTAGCGGGAGACACCGGGGAGCTGTTTTTT
TRBJ2-1,many,NA,TRBV29-1,CSVAKGQGTSNEQFF,TGCAGCGTTGCTAAGGGACAAGGAACATCAAATGAGCAGTTCTTC
TRBJ1-3,few,NA,TRBV7-9,CASSPKTGANTIYF,TGTGCCAGCAGCCCCAAAACCGGTGCCAACACCATATATTTT
TRBJ2-7,few,NA,TRBV28,CASSLGTLTYEQYF,TGTGCCAGCAGTTTGGGGACACTAACCTACGAGCAGTACTTC
TRBJ2-7,few,TRBD2,TRBV6-1,CASRADGGSYEQYF,TGTGCCAGCCGTGCGGACGGGGGGTCCTACGAGCAGTACTTC
TRBJ1-2,many,NA,TRBV12-3/TRBV12-4,CASSLGGIYGYTF,TGTGCCAGCAGTTTAGGGGGAATCTATGGCTACACCTTC
TRBJ2-1,NA,TRBD2,TRBV7-2,CASSSLAGGSSYNEQFF,TGTGCCAGCAGCAGCTTAGCGGGAGGGAGCTCCTACAATGAGCAGTTCTTC
TRBJ2-1,few,TRBD2,TRBV4-3,CASSRAEREAYEQFF,TGCGCCAGCAGCCGAGCGGAGCGGGAGGCCTATGAGCAGTTCTTC
TRBJ2-1,NA,TRBD2,TRBV29-1,CSGTPPAGGSEQFF,TGCAGCGGAACCCCCCCGGCGGGAGGGAGTGAGCAGTTCTTC
TRBJ2-5,few,NA,TRBV12-3/TRBV12-4,CASSFQTETQYF,TGTGCCAGCAGTTTCCAGACAGAGACCCAGTACTTC
TRBJ2-3,NA,TRBD2,TRBV7-2,CASSIIAGAPTDTQYF,TGTGCCAGCAGCATCATAGCGGGTGCCCCCACAGATACGCAGTATTTT
TRBJ2-3,many,NA,TRBV7-2,CASSRRSGTDTQYF,TGTGCCAGCAGCCGGCGGAGCGGAACAGATACGCAGTATTTT
TRBJ1-4,many,NA,TRBV19,CASSPRGAGVEKLFF,TGTGCCAGTAGTCCACGGGGCGCCGGAGTTGAAAAACTGTTTTTT
TRBJ2-7,few,NA,TRBV5-1,CASSLPQGDEQYF,TGCGCCAGCAGCTTGCCCCAAGGGGACGAGCAGTACTTC
TRBJ2-1,few,NA,TRBV6-4,CASKTPRRDYNEQFF,TGTGCCAGCAAAACCCCTCGGAGGGATTACAATGAGCAGTTCTTC
TRBJ2-3,NA,NA,TRBV4-3,CASSPDLLHATDTQYF,TGCGCCAGCAGCCCGGACCTTTTACATGCCACAGATACGCAGTATTTT
TRBJ2-5,few,NA,TRBV19,CGTSPGRGETQYF,TGTGGAACCTCCCCCGGCCGTGGTGAGACCCAGTACTTC
TRBJ1-2,NA,TRBD1,TRBV6-1,CASSQTGGTNYGYTF,TGTGCCAGCAGTCAGACAGGGGGGACTAACTATGGCTACACCTTC
TRBJ2-6,NA,TRBD2,TRBV20-1,CSARRGGRAGANVLTF,TGCAGTGCCAGACGGGGGGGAAGGGCTGGGGCCAACGTCCTGACTTTC
TRBJ1-5,NA,TRBD1,TRBV12-3/TRBV12-4,CASSARQGYQPQHF,TGTGCCAGCAGTGCCCGACAGGGGTATCAGCCCCAGCATTTT
TRBJ2-5,NA,NA,TRBV5-4,CASSSRVEETQYF,TGTGCCAGCAGCAGCAGGGTTGAAGAGACCCAGTACTTC
TRBJ2-2,few,NA,TRBV5-5,CASSLMGGDYTGELFF,TGTGCCAGCAGCTTGATGGGCGGGGACTACACCGGGGAGCTGTTTTTT
TRBJ2-2,few,NA,TRBV18,CASSPPMASGELFF,TGTGCCAGCTCACCACCGATGGCTAGCGGGGAGCTGTTTTTT
TRBJ2-3,many,NA,TRBV29-1,CSAGPRQSDTQYF,TGCAGCGCGGGACCTCGTCAATCAGATACGCAGTATTTT
TRBJ2-3,many,NA,TRBV7-2,CARGAVTDTQYF,TGTGCCAGGGGGGCCGTAACAGATACGCAGTATTTT
TRBJ2-1,many,NA,TRBV5-6,CASSPSGPLNEQFF,TGTGCCAGCAGCCCGTCGGGTCCGTTGAATGAGCAGTTCTTC
TRBJ2-5,few,TRBD1,TRBV15,CATSIGTGQETQYF,TGTGCCACCAGCATCGGGACAGGGCAAGAGACCCAGTACTTC